These 6 T cell receptor beta chains came from one sample sequenced in a study of identical twins. Each CDR3 protein is one row after TCRdb ran MiXCR on the 5' RACE reads. Of approximately 690,000 distinct CDR3 sequences listed, around 6% were seen once; the top ten hold approximately 2%. The sequenced material came from naive T cells sorted from blood. These receptors were collected from a man younger than 35 in good health.

V gene TRBV6-4 combines with J gene TRBJ2-1, with a possible D match to TRBD2 (6 bases). Per the germline V gene, CDR1 is MRHNA and CDR2 is SNTAGT. This CDR3 spans 16 amino acids. Trimming shortened V by 0 bases and J by 7 bases, and 16 bases separated the two germline ends. The CDR3 coding sequence is TGTGCCAGCAGTGACTCCCCGGGACTCATCTATAATGAGCAGTTCTTC. It specifies CASSDSPGLIYNEQFF.

This clonotype occurred a few times. The rearrangement uses TRBV7-6 and TRBJ1-2; D is possibly TRBD1 (6 bases). Germline CDR1 reads SGHVS; CDR2 reads FNYEAQ. With 1 base removed from V and 8 bases from J, the gap between germline ends came to 11 bases. There are 13 residues in the CDR3. In DNA, the CDR3 is TGTGCCAGCAGCTTAGATACAGGGATCGGCTACACCTTC. It encodes CASSLDTGIGYTF.

This clonotype occurred a few times. The rearrangement joins TRBV27 to TRBJ2-3, with D possibly matching TRBD2 (6 bases). Germline V lookup: CDR1 MNHEY, CDR2 SMNVEV (reference sequence). V was pared by 1 base and J by 1 base, with 12 bases between. The CDR3 sequence is 16 residues long. DNA of the CDR3: TGTGCCAGCAGTTTATTGGGGGGAGTCGGCACAGATACGCAGTATTTT. Protein sequence: CASSLLGGVGTDTQYF.

This clonotype came up many times. DNA of the CDR3: TGTGCCAGCAGACAAGGACAGTTGAACACTGAAGCTTTCTTT. Protein product: CASRQGQLNTEAFF. The gene calls are TRBV12-3 or TRBV12-4 and TRBJ1-1; weak D call: TRBD1 (6 bases). This CDR3 has 14 residues. V lost 6 bases to trimming and J lost 0 bases, with 11 bases between them.

V usage is TRBV12-3 or TRBV12-4 and J usage is TRBJ2-7, with D possibly TRBD1 on 5 matching bases. The V and J ends lost 5 bases and 0 bases respectively, with 14 bases between them. CDR3 size: 15 residues. The CDR3 protein is CASSGHRPDSYEQYF. The CDR3 DNA reads TGTGCCAGCAGTGGGCACAGGCCCGACTCCTACGAGCAGTACTTC.

This clonotype has at least ten counts. The chain recombines TRBV20-1 with TRBJ1-1, with D unresolved. The CDR3 is 12 amino acids. Trimming removed 6 bases from V and 1 base from J, with 9 bases in between. Germline V lookup: CDR1 DFQATT, CDR2 SNEGSKA (reference sequence). The CDR3 nucleotides read TGCAGTGCAAGGACTGAGAACACTGAAGCTTTCTTT. It codes for CSARTENTEAFF.